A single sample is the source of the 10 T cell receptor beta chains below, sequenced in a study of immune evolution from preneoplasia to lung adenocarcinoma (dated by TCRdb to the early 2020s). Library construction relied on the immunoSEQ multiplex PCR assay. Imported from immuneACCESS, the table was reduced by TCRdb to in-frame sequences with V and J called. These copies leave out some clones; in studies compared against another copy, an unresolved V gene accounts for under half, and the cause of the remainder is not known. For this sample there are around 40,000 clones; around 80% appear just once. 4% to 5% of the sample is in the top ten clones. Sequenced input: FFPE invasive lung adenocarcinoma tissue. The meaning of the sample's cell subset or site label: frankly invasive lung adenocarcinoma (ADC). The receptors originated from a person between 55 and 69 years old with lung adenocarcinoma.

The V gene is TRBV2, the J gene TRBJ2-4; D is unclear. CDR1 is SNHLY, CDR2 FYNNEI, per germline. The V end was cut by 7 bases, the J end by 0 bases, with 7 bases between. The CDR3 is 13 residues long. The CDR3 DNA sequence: TGTGCCAGCATGGGCGTAGCCAAAAACATTCAGTACTTC. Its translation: CASMGVAKNIQYF. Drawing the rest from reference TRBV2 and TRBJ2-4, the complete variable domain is EPEVTQTPSHQVTQMGQEVILRCVPISNHLYFYWYRQILGQKVEFLVSFYNNEISEKSEIFDDQFSVERPDGSNFTLKIRSTKLEDSAMYFCASMGVAKNIQYFGAGTRLSVL.

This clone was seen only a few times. Here the CDR3 DNA reads TGTGCCAGCAGCTTAACAGGGACAGTCATTAATGAGCAGTTCTTC. This encodes CASSLTGTVINEQFF. The chain carries TRBV7-3 and TRBJ2-1; 7 nucleotides match TRBD1. The CDR3 extends over 15 amino acids. Germline V gene data show CDR1 as SGHTA and CDR2 as FQGTGA. V trimming: 0 bases; J trimming: 7 bases; junction bases outside the gene matches: 6. The full variable domain, rest sourced from reference TRBV7-3 and TRBJ2-1, is GAGVSQTPSNKVTEKGKYVELRCDPISGHTALYWYRQSLGQGPEFLIYFQGTGAADDSGLPNDRFFAVRPEGSVSTLKIQRTERGDSAVYLCASSLTGTVINEQFFGPGTRLTVL.

This CDR3 is CASGSGRVSKETQYF. Here the CDR3 DNA reads TGTGCTAGTGGTTCAGGCAGGGTCTCTAAAGAGACCCAGTACTTC. V is TRBV12-5 and J is TRBJ2-5; a possible D gene is TRBD1 (5 bases). Germline V gene lookup returns CDR1 LGHNT and CDR2 FRNRAP. There are 15 residues in the CDR3. V shed 4 bases and J shed 3 bases, with 15 bases lying between them.

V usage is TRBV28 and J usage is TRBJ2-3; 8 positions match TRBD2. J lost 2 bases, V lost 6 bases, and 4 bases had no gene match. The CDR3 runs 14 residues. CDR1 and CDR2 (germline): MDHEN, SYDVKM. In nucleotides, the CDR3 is TGTGCCAGCAGGGCCGGGGGGGTCACAGATACGCAGTATTTT. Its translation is CASRAGGVTDTQYF.

CDR3 nucleotide sequence: TGTGCCAGCAGCTTAATTTCGGCAGCTAATCAGCCCCAGCATTTT. This encodes CASSLISAANQPQHF. The chain employs TRBV7-2 and TRBJ1-5; D ambiguous. The CDR3 sequence is 15 residues long. From germline, CDR1 is SGHTA and CDR2 FQGNSA. V lost 2 bases, J lost 4 bases, and 12 bases lay in between.

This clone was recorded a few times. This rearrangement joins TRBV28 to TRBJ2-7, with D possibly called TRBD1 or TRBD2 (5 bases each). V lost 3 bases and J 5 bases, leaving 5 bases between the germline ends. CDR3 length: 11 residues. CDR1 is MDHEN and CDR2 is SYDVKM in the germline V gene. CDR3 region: CASSLGDEQYF. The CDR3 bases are TGTGCCAGCAGTTTGGGGGACGAGCAGTACTTC.

Here the CDR3 reads CASSPRTSGSGELFF. The CDR3 DNA follows: TGTGCCAGCAGCCCTCGGACTAGCGGGAGCGGGGAGCTGTTTTTT. The gene calls are TRBV11-2 and TRBJ2-2, with TRBD2 matching over 13 bases. Germline assignment: CDR1 SGHAT and CDR2 FQNNGV. V trimming: 5 bases; J trimming: 7 bases; junction bases outside the gene matches: 4. This CDR3 region has 15 residues.

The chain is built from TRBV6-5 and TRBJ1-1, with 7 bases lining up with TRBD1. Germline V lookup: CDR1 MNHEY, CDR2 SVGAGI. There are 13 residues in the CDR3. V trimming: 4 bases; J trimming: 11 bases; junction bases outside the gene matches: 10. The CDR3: CASSFDREGMAFF. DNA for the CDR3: TGTGCCAGCAGTTTCGACAGGGAGGGTATGGCTTTCTTT.

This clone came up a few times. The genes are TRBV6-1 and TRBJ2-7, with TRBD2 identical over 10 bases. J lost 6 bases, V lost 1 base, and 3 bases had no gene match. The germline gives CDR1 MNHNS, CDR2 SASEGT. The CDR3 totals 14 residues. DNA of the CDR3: TGTGCCAGCAGTGAAGATCCTAGCGGGGGCGAGCAGTACTTC. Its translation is CASSEDPSGGEQYF.

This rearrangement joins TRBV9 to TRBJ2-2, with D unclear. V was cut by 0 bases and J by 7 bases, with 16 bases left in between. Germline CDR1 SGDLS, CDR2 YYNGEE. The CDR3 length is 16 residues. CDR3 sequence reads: CASSVDQVPHYGELFF. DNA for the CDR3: TGTGCCAGCAGCGTAGATCAGGTTCCCCACTACGGGGAGCTGTTTTTT.